These 19 T cell receptor beta chains came from one sample sequenced in a study of cytomegalovirus exposure and HLA in healthy donors. Data came from immunoSEQ multiplex PCR; TCRdb stores just in-frame clones and leaves some out. Of approximately 230,000 clones in the sample, roughly nine tenths were seen once. The sample was PBMCs. The receptor source for this set is a man between 18 and 29 years old in good health and CMV-seropositive.

A few counts support this clone. This chain connects TRBV29-1 to TRBJ1-2, with D uncertain. Germline CDR1 is SQVTM and CDR2 is ANQGSEA. The CDR3 spans 10 residues. V was trimmed by 5 bases and J by 8 bases, leaving 9 bases between them. The CDR3 sequence is CSVHSRGYTF. The CDR3 nucleotides are TGCAGCGTTCACTCCAGAGGCTACACCTTC.

The chain joins TRBV25-1 to TRBJ1-1; a possible D gene is TRBD1 (6 bases). Germline CDR1 and CDR2: MGHDK and SYGVNS. V dropped 5 bases and J dropped 5 bases, with 12 bases sitting between them. CDR3 length equals 13 residues. CDR3 loop: CASSTLQGTEAFF. The CDR3 nucleotides read TGTGCCAGCAGTACCCTCCAGGGGACTGAAGCTTTCTTT.

The rearrangement links TRBV4-1 to TRBJ1-2, with D maybe TRBD1 (6 bases). Germline V lookup: CDR1 MGHRA, CDR2 YSYEKL. Trimming shortened V by 0 bases and J by 8 bases, and 13 bases separated the two germline ends. The CDR3 is 14 amino acids. CDR3 DNA: TGCGCCAGCAGCCAAGAACAGGGCCCTCTCGGCTACACCTTC. It codes for CASSQEQGPLGYTF.

This clone was counted a single time. This chain joins TRBV2 and TRBJ1-5; 7 bases align to TRBD1. Per germline, CDR1 SNHLY and CDR2 FYNNEI. CDR3 length: 13 residues. With 4 bases clipped from V and 5 bases from J, the junction kept 2 bases outside the gene matches. CDR3 in amino acids: CASSAQGDQPQHF. The CDR3 region has the DNA TGTGCCAGCAGTGCCCAGGGGGATCAGCCCCAGCATTTT.

The chain carries TRBV4-2 and TRBJ1-3, with D tentatively TRBD1 (6 bases). V gave up 2 bases and J gave up 4 bases, with 9 bases separating them. Germline lookup yields CDR1 LGHNA and CDR2 YNFKEQ. The CDR3 extends over 14 amino acids. CDR3: CASSQHDRGNTIYF. CDR3 DNA: TGTGCCAGCAGCCAACACGACAGGGGAAACACCATATATTTT.

The chain is built from TRBV27 and TRBJ2-1; no firm D call. The CDR3 totals 14 residues. V was shortened by 4 bases and J by 4 bases, with 11 bases between the two germline ends. Germline V gene sequence: CDR1 MNHEY, CDR2 SMNVEV (reference sequence). The DNA of the CDR3 is TGTGCCAGCAGTTATAAAAGGTCTTACAATGAGCAGTTCTTC. Its translation is CASSYKRSYNEQFF.

This clone was detected only a few times. V gene TRBV14 combines with J gene TRBJ2-3; 7 bases fit TRBD1. CDR3 length: 15 residues. Germline V gene data show CDR1 as SGHDN and CDR2 as FVKESK. Trimming cost V 4 bases and J 2 bases; bases outside gene matches: 6. The CDR3 reads CASSRRDRHTDTQYF. The DNA of the CDR3 is TGTGCCAGCAGCCGCCGGGACAGACACACAGATACGCAGTATTTT. The variable domain in full, completed from reference TRBV14 and TRBJ2-3, reads EAGVTQFPSHSVIEKGQTVTLRCDPISGHDNLYWYRRVMGKEIKFLLHFVKESKQDESGMPNNRFLAERTGGTYSTLKVQPAELEDSGVYFCASSRRDRHTDTQYFGPGTRLTVL.

The rearrangement links TRBV6-1 to TRBJ1-1; TRBD1 aligns across 8 bases. The germline V gene has CDR1 MNHNS and CDR2 SASEGT. The CDR3 runs to 13 residues. Trimming removed 5 bases from V and 4 bases from J; junction bases left unmatched: 3. The DNA of the CDR3 is TGTGCCAGCAGTCGTCAGGGGGCCACTGAAGCTTTCTTT. This encodes CASSRQGATEAFF.

The V call is TRBV14, the J call TRBJ2-7; 7 bases fit TRBD2. V lost 4 bases, J lost 0 bases, and 3 bases stayed unmatched. The CDR3 totals 14 residues. Germline CDR1 SGHDN, CDR2 FVKESK. The CDR3 spells CASSPRDYSYEQYF. The CDR3, as DNA: TGTGCCAGCAGCCCCCGGGACTACTCCTACGAGCAGTACTTC.

The chain links TRBV25-1 to TRBJ1-1, with 9 positions matching TRBD1. This CDR3 has 16 residues. CDR1 is MGHDK, CDR2 SYGVNS, per germline. V was pared by 3 bases and J by 2 bases, with 7 bases of the junction left unmatched. This CDR3 is CASSDAGTGTNTEAFF. The CDR3, as DNA: TGTGCCAGCAGTGACGCCGGGACAGGGACCAACACTGAAGCTTTCTTT.

The V gene is TRBV29-1, the J gene TRBJ1-1; TRBD1 is a possible D gene (5 bases). The CDR3 contains 14 residues. Trimming took off 0 bases at V and 1 base at J, with 9 bases between the two ends. Per the germline V gene, CDR1 is SQVTM and CDR2 is ANQGSEA. The CDR3 is CSVEEHGANTEAFF. The CDR3, as DNA: TGCAGCGTTGAAGAACACGGGGCGAACACTGAAGCTTTCTTT.

The V call is TRBV28, the J call TRBJ2-7; D is uncertain. V dropped 5 bases and J dropped 4 bases, with 12 bases sitting between them. This CDR3 contains 13 residues. Germline V gives CDR1 MDHEN, CDR2 SYDVKM. CDR3 sequence: CASSPPRSYEQYF. CDR3 nucleotides: TGTGCCAGCAGTCCACCTCGGAGTTACGAGCAGTACTTC. The entire variable domain, with the rest obtained from reference TRBV28 and TRBJ2-7, is as follows: DVKVTQSSRYLVKRTGEKVFLECVQDMDHENMFWYRQDPGLGLRLIYFSYDVKMKEKGDIPEGYSVSREKKERFSLILESASTNQTSMYLCASSPPRSYEQYFGPGTRLTVT.

CDR3 loop: CASSIQRQVGNQPQHF. CDR3 DNA: TGTGCCAGTAGTATCCAGAGACAGGTGGGCAATCAGCCCCAGCATTTT. This chain connects TRBV19 to TRBJ1-5; possibly TRBD1 for D (6 bases). Trimming took off 3 bases at V and 2 bases at J, with 14 bases between the two ends. Germline V gene sequence: CDR1 LNHDA, CDR2 SQIVND (reference sequence). The CDR3 extends over 16 amino acids.

This clone has a single count. V and J are TRBV27 and TRBJ1-1, with a tentative D call TRBD1 (5 bases). The germline V gene has CDR1 MNHEY and CDR2 SMNVEV (reference sequence). V lost 5 bases to trimming and J lost 4 bases, with 17 bases between them. The CDR3 covers 15 residues. DNA for the CDR3: TGTGCCAGCAGTCCCCGGGGGGTTCGGGGCACTGAAGCTTTCTTT. Amino acid sequence: CASSPRGVRGTEAFF.

This clone was detected once. The DNA for the CDR3 is TGCAGCGTTGACGCTTCAGGGGTGGGCGAGCAGTACTTC. Translating gives CSVDASGVGEQYF. V gene TRBV29-1 combines with J gene TRBJ2-7; tentative D call: TRBD1 (6 bases). Trimming shortened V by 3 bases and J by 6 bases, and 15 bases separated the two germline ends. The CDR3 is made up of 13 amino acids. Germline V gene lookup returns CDR1 SQVTM and CDR2 ANQGSEA.

The chain's CDR3 is CASSVDRSSYNEQFF. The CDR3 DNA is TGTGCCAGCAGTGTGGACCGTAGCTCCTACAATGAGCAGTTCTTC. The genes are TRBV6-1 and TRBJ2-1; D not resolved. CDR1 is MNHNS and CDR2 is SASEGT in the germline V gene. The CDR3 has 15 residues. Trimming removed 4 bases from V and 0 bases from J, with 10 bases in between.

The chain carries TRBV28 and TRBJ2-3; the match to TRBD2 covers 10 bases. Trimming at V came to 7 bases and at J to 2 bases, leaving 9 bases not matched to a gene. There are 16 residues in the CDR3. Germline values: CDR1 MDHEN, CDR2 SYDVKM. CDR3 bases: TGTGCCAGCACCCGCCCCAGCGGGAGGGTCACAGATACGCAGTATTTT. This translates into CASTRPSGRVTDTQYF. The full variable domain, with the rest looked up from reference TRBV28 and TRBJ2-3, is DVKVTQSSRYLVKRTGEKVFLECVQDMDHENMFWYRQDPGLGLRLIYFSYDVKMKEKGDIPEGYSVSREKKERFSLILESASTNQTSMYLCASTRPSGRVTDTQYFGPGTRLTVL.

V gene TRBV5-4 combines with J gene TRBJ1-2; 7 bases line up with TRBD1. The CDR3 is 14 residues long. The germline CDR1 and CDR2 sequences are SGHNT and YYREEE (reference sequence). J gave up 4 bases and V 4 bases, and 7 bases lay outside the gene matches. CDR3 residues: CASSPGTDPYGYTF. The DNA for the CDR3 is TGTGCCAGCAGCCCCGGGACAGACCCCTATGGCTACACCTTC.

The chain has TRBV14 and TRBJ2-7, with D possibly being TRBD1 or TRBD2 (5 bases each). CDR1 is SGHDN, CDR2 FVKESK, per germline. V lost 9 bases and J lost 0, with 15 bases in between. This CDR3 spans 14 amino acids. The CDR3 sequence: CAREFRDDSYEQYF. The DNA of the CDR3 is TGTGCCAGAGAATTTCGGGACGACTCCTACGAGCAGTACTTC.